The clone carrying this T cell receptor (beta chain) was detected a few times. Antigen unknown. This CDR3 is missing its conserved last phenylalanine or tryptophan, likely due to a read error. The data were obtained in a study of regulatory T cells in long-lasting Graves disease. The CDR3 sequence is 13 residues long. In germline, CDR1 is DFQATT, CDR2 SNEGSKA (reference sequence). V was pared by 6 bases and J by 2 bases, with 11 bases between. With iRepertoire HTBI primers and Arm-PCR of CDR3 regions, TCR beta libraries were built. MiXCR, applied by TCRdb to the multiplex PCR reads, yields one record per CDR3 protein. The table lists 300,000 to 400,000 distinct CDR3 sequences, about 14% of them singletons. Broader study findings: Persistent disease preferred TRBV28, TRBJ1-2 and TRBJ2-5.

Documented time point: newly diagnosed GD, antithyroid drugs for less than 3 months. PBMCs provided the RNA from which the TCR library was made. EDTA tubes collected 7.5 to 9.5 milliliters of peripheral blood. Specimen: peripheral blood mononuclear cells (PBMCs), collected at new diagnosis, from a patient treated with antithyroid drugs. This TCR came from a female donor with Graves disease. The V gene is TRBV20-1, the J gene TRBJ1-5; no definite D call. This CDR3 reads CSAVDGGNQPQHL. The CDR3 nucleotides read TGCAGTGCCGTAGATGGGGGCAATCAGCCCCAGCATCTT.